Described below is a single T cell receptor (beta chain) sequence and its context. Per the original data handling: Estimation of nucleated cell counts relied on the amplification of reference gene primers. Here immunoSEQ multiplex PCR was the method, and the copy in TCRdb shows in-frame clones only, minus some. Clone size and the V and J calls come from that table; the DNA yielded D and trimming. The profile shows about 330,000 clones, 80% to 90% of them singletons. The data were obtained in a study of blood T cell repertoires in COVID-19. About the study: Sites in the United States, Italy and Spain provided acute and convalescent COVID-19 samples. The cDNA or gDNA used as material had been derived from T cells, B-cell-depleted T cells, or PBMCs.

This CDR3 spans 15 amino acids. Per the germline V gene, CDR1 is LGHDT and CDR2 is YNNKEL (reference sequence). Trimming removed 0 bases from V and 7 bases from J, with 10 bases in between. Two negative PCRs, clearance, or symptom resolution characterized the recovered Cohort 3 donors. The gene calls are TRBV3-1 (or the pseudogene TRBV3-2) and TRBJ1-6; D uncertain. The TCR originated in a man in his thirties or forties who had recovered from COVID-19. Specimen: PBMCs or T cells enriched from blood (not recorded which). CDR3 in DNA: TGTGCCAGCAGCCAAGATACCGGTGTGAATTCACCCCTCCACTTT. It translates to CASSQDTGVNSPLHF.